The clone carrying this TCR beta chain was counted ten times or more. Its antigen is as yet unknown. These data are taken from a study of spatial heterogeneity in lung cancer. In the study overall: Alpha-chain sequences were consistently detected in smaller numbers than beta-chain sequences. Counts of TCR transcripts in tumor regions correlated strongly with a matched bulk RNA-seq T cell module score.

TCRdb independently ran MiXCR on the 5' RACE reads; one entry per CDR3 protein. The table lists 20,000 to 25,000 distinct CDR3 sequences, just under 9% of them singletons. In germline, CDR1 is DFQATT, CDR2 SNEGSKA (reference sequence). V lost 5 bases, J lost 1 base, and 11 bases stayed unmatched. This CDR3 region has 17 residues. Time point defined: sample taken at primary tumor resection. A total of about 73 untreated early-stage non-small cell lung cancer patients served as donors. Unsorted samples of tumor, nontumor lung or frozen PBMC had their whole RNA sequenced. Findings of the study overall: For expanded intratumoral alpha and beta TCRs, counts tracked tumor mutation counts.

The specimen comprised lung tumor tissue, sampled at surgery. This sequence originates from a male donor with early-stage non-small cell lung cancer. The chain links TRBV20-1 to TRBJ2-3; TRBD2 agrees at 11 bases. The CDR3 bases are TGCAGTGCTGCTCCGCCTCTAGCGGGAGGAGGCACAGATACGCAGTATTTT. Protein: CSAAPPLAGGGTDTQYF.